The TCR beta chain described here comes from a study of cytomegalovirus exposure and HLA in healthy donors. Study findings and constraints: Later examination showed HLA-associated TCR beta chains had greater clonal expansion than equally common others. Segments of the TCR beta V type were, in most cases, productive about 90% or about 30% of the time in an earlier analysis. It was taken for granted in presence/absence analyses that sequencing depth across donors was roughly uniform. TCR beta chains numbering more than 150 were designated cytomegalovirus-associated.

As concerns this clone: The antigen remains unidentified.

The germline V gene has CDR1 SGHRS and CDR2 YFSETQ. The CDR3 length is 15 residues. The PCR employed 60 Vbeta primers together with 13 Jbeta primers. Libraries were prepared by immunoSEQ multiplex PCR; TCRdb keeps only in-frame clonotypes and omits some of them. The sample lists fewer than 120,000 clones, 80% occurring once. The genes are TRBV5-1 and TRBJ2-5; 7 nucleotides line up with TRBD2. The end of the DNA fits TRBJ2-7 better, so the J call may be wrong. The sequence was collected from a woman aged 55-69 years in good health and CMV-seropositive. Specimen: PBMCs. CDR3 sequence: CASSLGPSGAYEQYF. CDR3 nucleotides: TGCGCCAGCAGCTTGGGACCTAGCGGCGCCTACGAGCAGTACTTC.